This T cell receptor beta chain comes out of a study of shared clonotypes between healthy human individuals (dated by TCRdb to about 2020). Some background on the complete study: The cohort comprised a couple of women and a few men aged 18 to 49 years. To estimate repertoire size and how much clonotypes are shared between individuals, the study performed deep sequencing of blood TCR repertoires from a few healthy adults. To increase sequencing depth and limit assay-specific biases, TCR repertoire library preparation and sequencing were carried out by different laboratories using diverse techniques. Each donor's leukapheresis produced roughly between about 0.85 and 10 billion PBMCs. Summary of the overall study and its limitations: The genetic and exposure-history diversity represented was limited by the small number of donors. Pairwise subsampling indicated that sequencing depth was expected to affect the degree of clonotype sharing among donors. Sampling was restricted to blood, and TCR repertoires in tissues likely differ from the TCR repertoires found in blood.

CDR1 and CDR2 were assigned from the germline V gene (reference sequence) as MNHNY and SVGAGI. The CDR3 sequence holds 16 residues, the cysteine and phenylalanine included. Solely the CDR3 DNA is kept, with 48 bases framed from the first base. In regard to this clone: Its antigen is still unknown. Sequence at one end of the junction differs from germline and may be a read error.

Using the deep immunoSEQ assay, TCR CDR3 regions were amplified from genomic DNA by multiplex PCR. For each cell subset, the extracted genomic DNA was distributed evenly across all wells of several immunoSEQ 96-well plates, and each plate served as one replicate. Each replicate PCR for unsorted PBMC received about 0.3 ug genomic DNA, equal to tens of thousands of T cell genomes. Ten immunoSEQ deep assay plates were used to sequence the unsorted PBMC genomic DNA. Purified libraries were measured with a Qubit 3.0 fluorometer, size-checked on a Bioanalyzer 2100, and measured again with the KAPA Library Quantification kit. Each immunoSEQ 96-well plate was sequenced on its own single-read 150-cycle Illumina NextSeq 550 flow cell. Per the original workflow: The immunoSEQ output contained only junctional sequences without quality scores, so filtering could not match that applied to full-length reads. To assign V/J genes and CDR3, sequences were annotated against IMGT germline references using PyIR, a Python wrapper for IgBLAST v1.9. Reads with weak V/J assignments (E-value above 1e-6), missing CDR3, stop codons, out-of-frame junctions, or ambiguous translated residues were removed. V3J clonotypes were defined as sequences sharing an identical inferred V gene, J gene, and CDR3 amino acid sequence. To compute the percentage overlap between repertoires, the number of shared unique clonotypes was divided by the size of the smaller repertoire. Richness of each repertoire was evaluated using RTK rarefaction, the Chao1 estimator, and Recon v2.1 estimates of unobserved clonotypes. Held by TCRdb, this immuneACCESS table contains in-frame sequences only and omits some clones. Under half of the omission traces to an unresolved V gene where checked; the cause of the rest is unknown. V and J calls and clone size come straight from that table; D and trimming were deduced from the DNA. The sample table contains some 500,000 clones; only one count was recorded for less than 80% of them. More than 10% of the sample belongs to the ten largest clones.

Healthy HIV-negative adults with no recently reported acute infections or vaccinations were included as donors. All donors were Caucasian adults living in Nashville, Tennessee, USA. For unsorted samples, tens of millions of PBMCs were counted, and genomic DNA was extracted using the QIAamp DNA Blood Mini kit. Blood was obtained by leukapheresis, after which PBMCs were separated by Ficoll-Histopaque density gradient centrifugation and cryopreserved in liquid nitrogen vapor phase. Sequencing was performed on PBMCs. The source of this sequence is a woman in her 40s in good health. Some clones in this sample may be carry-over from other donors' samples. The chain employs TRBV6-6 and TRBJ1-4, with the D gene too uncertain to name. The nucleotides read TGTGCCAGCAGTTACGGGCTGATAGCAACTAATGAAGAACTGTTTTTT. This yields the protein CASSYGLIATNEELFF.